Shown below are 15 T cell receptor beta chains from a single sample sequenced in a study of blood T cell repertoires in COVID-19 (dated by TCRdb to the early 2020s). Receptor libraries were prepared by the immunoSEQ multiplex PCR assay. The source is immuneACCESS, and TCRdb retained only in-frame sequences with V and J called. Part of the clones is not carried over; for the studies checked, unresolved V genes explain less than half of this, and the remainder is unexplained. In this sample the table shows 15,000 to 20,000 clones, just under 90% of which occur a single time. Less than 6% of the sample belongs to the ten largest clones. The specimen was peripheral blood. Source of these receptors: a human donor in a cohort sampled during active COVID-19.

This clone was picked up one time. This sequence joins TRBV29-1 and TRBJ2-5; 11 bases align to TRBD1. V was clipped by 7 bases and J by 5 bases; unmatched bases: 12. CDR3 length: 15 amino acids. CDR1 is SQVTM and CDR2 is ANQGSEA in the germline V gene. The CDR3 region has the DNA TGCAGCGCCTCGAAAGGGACAGGGGGTGGGGAGACCCAGTACTTC. Protein product: CSASKGTGGGETQYF.

The J gene is TRBJ1-4, the V gene TRBV2; 9 bases agree with TRBD1. Germline CDR1 reads SNHLY; CDR2 reads FYNNEI. V lost 5 bases to trimming and J lost 1 base; unmatched junction nucleotides: 5. This CDR3 has 16 residues. The CDR3 region is CASSSGQGGTNEKLFF. CDR3 sequence (DNA): TGTGCCAGCAGTTCGGGACAGGGAGGAACTAATGAAAAACTGTTTTTT.

J is TRBJ1-5 and V is TRBV3-1 (or the pseudogene TRBV3-2); weak D call: TRBD1 (5 bases). Germline V gene data show CDR1 as LGHDT and CDR2 as YNNKEL (reference sequence). V was pared by 0 bases and J by 2 bases, with 8 bases between. The CDR3 is made up of 15 amino acids. The CDR3 sequence is CASSQDRVGNQPQHF. The CDR3 DNA reads TGTGCCAGCAGCCAAGACAGGGTGGGCAATCAGCCCCAGCATTTT.

The genes are TRBV19 and TRBJ2-7; 8 nucleotides agree with TRBD1. This CDR3 is built from 14 residues. The V gene end was trimmed by 3 bases and the J gene end by 9 bases; junction bases not matched to a gene: 10. CDR1 is LNHDA, CDR2 SQIVND, per germline (reference sequence). CDR3 bases: TGTGCCAGTAGTATCCGGCAGGGACAGGCCCCGCAGTACTTC. Its translation: CASSIRQGQAPQYF. Using reference TRBV19 and TRBJ2-7 for the parts outside the CDR3, the full variable domain is DGGITQSPKYLFRKEGQNVTLSCEQNLNHDAMYWYRQDPGQGLRLIYYSQIVNDFQKGDIAEGYSVSREKKESFPLTVTSAQKNPTAFYLCASSIRQGQAPQYFGPGTRLTVT.

This clone was seen a single time. This chain uses TRBV6-5 with TRBJ1-2; 8 bases are a match to TRBD1. Germline CDR1 and CDR2: MNHEY and SVGAGI. The CDR3 is 13 residues long. V was pared by 6 bases and J by 10 bases, with 10 bases of the junction left unmatched. CDR3 region: CASSRDRINPYTF. For the CDR3, the DNA is TGTGCCAGCAGCCGGGACAGGATAAACCCCTACACCTTC.

This clone is medium-sized. The chain couples TRBV6-1 to TRBJ1-2; the D is unclear. Germline-derived CDR1 and CDR2 are MNHNS and SASEGT. There are 14 residues in the CDR3. Trimming stripped 2 bases from V and 4 bases from J, with 11 bases between. As DNA, the CDR3 is TGTGCCAGCAGTGAACATCAAGGAGGCTATGGCTACACCTTC. Its protein product is CASSEHQGGYGYTF.

The chain is built from TRBV6-5 and TRBJ2-7; 10 bases fit TRBD2. The germline V gene encodes CDR1 MNHEY and CDR2 SVGAGI. The junction had 7 bases not matched to a gene; V was cut back by 2 bases and J by 6 bases. This CDR3 contains 15 residues. DNA of the CDR3: TGTGCCAGCAGTTACAATGGCCTAGCGGGAGTCGAGCAGTACTTC. Translation gives CASSYNGLAGVEQYF.

The chain recombines TRBV20-1 with TRBJ2-7; 7 bases fit TRBD2. The CDR3 has 13 amino acids. Germline CDR1 reads DFQATT; CDR2 reads SNEGSKA (reference sequence). The trim removed 3 bases at V and 9 bases at J, leaving 11 bases unmatched. CDR3 bases: TGCAGTGCTAGTCTTGGGGGGAGGGAGGGGCAGTACTTC. Amino acid sequence: CSASLGGREGQYF.

In its sample, this clone ranks as medium-sized. The J gene is TRBJ1-2, the V gene TRBV28, with D tentatively TRBD1 (5 bases). Germline CDR1 MDHEN, CDR2 SYDVKM. The CDR3 runs to 13 residues. Trimming shortened V by 6 bases and J by 7 bases, and 15 bases separated the two germline ends. The CDR3 bases are TGTGCCAGCAGCCTACCCGACAGTGCTGGCTACACCTTC. Translation: CASSLPDSAGYTF.

V and J are TRBV28 and TRBJ1-1, with TRBD1 identical over 7 bases. The CDR3 is 14 residues long. The junction had 8 bases not matched to a gene; V was cut back by 6 bases and J by 4 bases. Looked up from germline, CDR1 is MDHEN and CDR2 is SYDVKM. The CDR3: CASSPGGGFTEAFF. The CDR3 DNA follows: TGTGCCAGCAGCCCAGGGGGAGGCTTCACTGAAGCTTTCTTT.

The chain employs TRBV28 and TRBJ1-5; 7 nucleotides agree with TRBD1. The CDR3 totals 15 residues. The germline CDR1 and CDR2 sequences are MDHEN and SYDVKM. V was pared by 8 bases and J by 6 bases, with 13 bases of the junction left unmatched. CDR3 DNA sequence: TGTGCCAGCCGCGAAGGGTTAAGGGGGCGTCAGCCCCAGCATTTT. It translates to CASREGLRGRQPQHF. The full variable domain, in which reference TRBV28 and TRBJ1-5 provide the parts outside the CDR3, is DVKVTQSSRYLVKRTGEKVFLECVQDMDHENMFWYRQDPGLGLRLIYFSYDVKMKEKGDIPEGYSVSREKKERFSLILESASTNQTSMYLCASREGLRGRQPQHFGDGTRLSIL.

The gene calls are TRBV6-6 and TRBJ1-2; D may be TRBD1 (5 bases). Germline V gene data show CDR1 as MNHNY and CDR2 as SVGAGI (reference sequence). Trimming took off 5 bases at V and 6 bases at J, with 22 bases between the two ends. This CDR3 is 16 amino acids long. The CDR3 loop reads CASSPPTGEGSDGYTF. In DNA form, the CDR3 reads TGTGCCAGCAGTCCCCCTACGGGAGAGGGGAGTGATGGCTACACCTTC.

This rearrangement joins TRBV2 to TRBJ2-7; no clear D. CDR1 is SNHLY and CDR2 is FYNNEI in the germline V gene. V lost 0 bases and J 6 bases, leaving 12 bases between the germline ends. The CDR3 length is 14 residues. Here the CDR3 DNA reads TGTGCCAGCAGTGAAGCGCTTCGAGTTGGCGAGCAGTACTTC. It codes for CASSEALRVGEQYF.

This chain connects TRBV6-4 to TRBJ2-1; 8 bases agree with TRBD2. CDR3 length: 16 amino acids. Germline V gives CDR1 MRHNA, CDR2 SNTAGT. V was pared by 1 base and J by 4 bases, with 6 bases of the junction left unmatched. The DNA for the CDR3 is TGTGCCAGCAGTGACTTAACTAGCGGTGCGTACAATGAGCAGTTCTTC. It specifies CASSDLTSGAYNEQFF.

The chain has TRBV18 and TRBJ2-1; 8 positions match TRBD2. V lost 5 bases to trimming and J lost 8 bases; unmatched junction nucleotides: 11. This CDR3 comprises 15 residues. Germline V gives CDR1 KGHSH, CDR2 LQKENI. The CDR3 region is CASSSREGQIHEQFF. The CDR3 DNA sequence: TGTGCCAGCTCATCACGGGAGGGCCAAATCCATGAGCAGTTCTTC.